Listed below are T cell receptor beta chains from one sample, sequenced in a study of PD-L1 blockade in urothelial cancer. Assay used: immunoSEQ multiplex PCR; TCRdb lists only in-frame clones, some missing. The sample lists tens of thousands of clones, about 68% seen once, with roughly 4% in the top ten. The input for sequencing was PBMCs, taken around atezolizumab (anti-PD-L1) treatment. The receptors originated from a man in his 70s with urothelial cancer. Both conserved end residues are part of each CDR3. The D gene is left open where the match is weak. Expanded clones get a size class; other rows say once, few or many, or leave the size out.

j_call v_call clone_size d_call cdr3_aa cdr3_nt
TRBJ2-5 TRBV6-6 once TRBD1 CASRPGWTGGLETQYF TGTGCCAGCAGACCCGGCTGGACAGGGGGCCTCGAGACCCAGTACTTC
TRBJ2-5 TRBV4-1 few TRBD2 CASSQQTSVTQETQYF TGCGCCAGCAGCCAGCAGACTAGCGTGACTCAAGAGACCCAGTACTTC
TRBJ2-3 TRBV19 NA TRBD2 CASSNELAFGDTQYF TGTGCCAGTAGTAACGAACTAGCGTTCGGAGATACGCAGTATTTT
TRBJ2-1 TRBV5-1 NA TRBD2 CASSLGLAGYNEQFF TGCGCCAGCAGCTTGGGACTAGCGGGATACAATGAGCAGTTCTTC
TRBJ1-3 TRBV11-2 NA NA CASSDRSSGNTIYF TGTGCCAGCAGTGACAGGAGCTCTGGAAACACCATATATTTT
TRBJ2-5 TRBV11-3 NA NA CASSLDRTEEETQYF TGTGCCAGCAGCTTAGATCGGACAGAGGAAGAGACCCAGTACTTC
TRBJ1-2 TRBV19 NA NA CASSIVSAAGRRGYTF TGTGCCAGTAGTATAGTGTCTGCGGCAGGGCGAAGGGGCTACACCTTC
TRBJ2-7 TRBV6-5 few NA CASTPPSGNEQYF TGTGCCAGCACGCCCCCCTCGGGGAACGAGCAGTACTTC
TRBJ2-1 TRBV10-3 once TRBD2 CAISAIWGTSSYNEQFF TGTGCCATCAGTGCTATTTGGGGGACTAGCAGCTACAATGAGCAGTTCTTC
TRBJ1-1 TRBV25-1 few NA CASSEYGGNTEAFF TGTGCCAGCAGTGAATACGGGGGGAACACTGAAGCTTTCTTT
TRBJ2-3 TRBV19 few TRBD2 CASSIRTSGSKDTQYF TGTGCCAGTAGTATTAGGACTAGCGGGAGTAAAGATACGCAGTATTTT
TRBJ2-7 TRBV28 NA TRBD1 CASSLGGDRDYEQYF TGTGCCAGCAGTTTAGGCGGGGACAGGGACTACGAGCAGTACTTC
TRBJ1-5 TRBV2 NA TRBD1 CASSLDREVRPQHF TGTGCCAGCAGCCTGGACAGGGAAGTCCGGCCCCAGCATTTT
TRBJ1-5 TRBV12-5 NA NA CASSHNNNQPQHF TGTGCTAGTAGCCATAATAACAATCAGCCCCAGCATTTT
TRBJ2-3 TRBV11-2 NA TRBD2 CASSQPTSGNTQYF TGTGCCAGCAGTCAACCGACTAGCGGAAATACGCAGTATTTT
TRBJ2-5 TRBV7-9 NA TRBD1 CASSPAGFGTGGAETQYF TGTGCCAGCAGCCCCGCGGGCTTCGGGACAGGGGGAGCAGAGACCCAGTACTTC
TRBJ1-3 TRBV29-1 once NA CSVKYRAGNTIYF TGCAGCGTTAAATACAGGGCTGGAAACACCATATATTTT
TRBJ1-5 TRBV6-1 NA TRBD1 CASSGRQGAAQPQHF TGTGCCAGCAGTGGCCGACAGGGGGCAGCTCAGCCCCAGCATTTT
TRBJ1-1 TRBV10-3 NA TRBD1 CAISDDRGGTNTEAFF TGTGCCATCAGTGACGACAGGGGGGGTACTAACACTGAAGCTTTCTTT
TRBJ1-6 TRBV25-1 NA NA CASREGGQRNSPLHF TGTGCCAGCAGGGAGGGGGGGCAGCGTAATTCACCCCTCCACTTT
TRBJ2-3 TRBV19 NA TRBD1 CASSRQGGTDTQYF TGTGCCAGTAGCCGCCAGGGGGGCACAGATACGCAGTATTTT
TRBJ2-1 TRBV7-2 NA NA CASSVGLRAPGGNEQFF TGTGCCAGCAGCGTAGGCCTCCGGGCCCCCGGAGGGAATGAGCAGTTCTTC
TRBJ2-2 TRBV5-1 NA NA CASSLVVSNTGELFF TGCGCCAGCAGCTTGGTAGTGTCGAACACCGGGGAGCTGTTTTTT
TRBJ1-5 TRBV7-2 few NA CASSLGRGFEPQHF TGTGCCAGCAGCTTAGGGAGAGGGTTTGAGCCCCAGCATTTT
TRBJ2-3 TRBV15 NA NA CATRRGTDSTDTQYF TGTGCCACCAGAAGGGGGACGGATAGCACAGATACGCAGTATTTT
TRBJ1-4 TRBV6-5 NA TRBD1 CASSYNRQGNEKLFF TGTGCCAGCAGTTACAACCGACAGGGCAATGAAAAACTGTTTTTT
TRBJ1-4 TRBV2 NA NA CASSEGGAPNEKLFF TGTGCCAGCAGTGAAGGGGGCGCCCCTAATGAAAAACTGTTTTTT